The 8 T cell receptor beta chains below come from one sample, sequenced in a study of blood T cell repertoires in COVID-19. TCRdb's table, derived via immunoSEQ multiplex PCR, lists solely in-frame clones and lacks some. Of some 60,000 clones in the sample, more than 85% are singletons; the top ten hold approximately 2.5%. The sequencing sample was made of peripheral blood. Source of these receptors: a man between 60 and 75 years old with acute or convalescent COVID-19.

The gene calls are TRBV5-4 and TRBJ2-7; TRBD2 agrees at 11 bases. V lost 3 bases, J lost 2 bases, and 4 bases stayed unmatched. This CDR3 region has 15 residues. Germline V gene sequence: CDR1 SGHNT, CDR2 YYREEE (reference sequence). The CDR3 protein is CASSSGLADAYEQYF. CDR3 nucleotides: TGTGCCAGCAGCTCGGGACTAGCGGATGCCTACGAGCAGTACTTC.

The rearrangement links TRBV5-4 to TRBJ1-4; 10 nucleotides match TRBD1. Germline CDR1 and CDR2: SGHNT and YYREEE (reference sequence). The CDR3 totals 14 residues. V lost 1 base to trimming and J lost 8 bases; unmatched junction nucleotides: 2. DNA for the CDR3: TGTGCCAGCAGCTTGATGGGACAGGGGGAAAAACTGTTTTTT. Its protein product is CASSLMGQGEKLFF.

The chain is built from TRBV2 and TRBJ1-1, with D perhaps matching TRBD1 (6 bases). V dropped 6 bases and J dropped 11 bases, with 19 bases sitting between them. This CDR3 is built from 13 residues. Germline-derived CDR1 and CDR2 are SNHLY and FYNNEI. As DNA, the CDR3 is TGTGCCAGCAGCCAAAGCCCCGGACAGTTGGCTTTCTTT. Its protein is CASSQSPGQLAFF.

A single count supports this clone. The chain recombines TRBV9 with TRBJ2-7, with D possibly TRBD2 on 6 matching bases. In germline, CDR1 is SGDLS, CDR2 YYNGEE. The CDR3 covers 15 residues. The V gene lost 0 bases and the J gene lost 1 base, with 11 bases spanning the gap. The CDR3 DNA reads TGTGCCAGCAGCGTAGATCTGCGGGAATCCTACGAGCAGTACTTC. This codes for CASSVDLRESYEQYF.

The table lists this clone with a few counts. The chain recombines TRBV29-1 with TRBJ1-1, with D unclear. This CDR3 is 13 amino acids long. The V gene lost 6 bases and the J gene lost 5 bases, with 16 bases spanning the gap. Germline-derived CDR1 and CDR2 are SQVTM and ANQGSEA. CDR3 sequence (DNA): TGCAGCGTAGCGGGTCGCGATATGACTGAAGCTTTCTTT. Translation: CSVAGRDMTEAFF.

The chain couples TRBV19 to TRBJ1-1; no clear D gene. The CDR3 loop spans 13 amino acids. Per the germline V gene, CDR1 is LNHDA and CDR2 is SQIVND (reference sequence). The V gene lost 7 bases and the J gene lost 0 bases, with 9 bases spanning the gap. The CDR3 nucleotides read TGTGCCAGTACTTTTAGCCTGAACACTGAAGCTTTCTTT. Amino acid sequence: CASTFSLNTEAFF.

The rearrangement uses TRBV7-3 and TRBJ1-2; 9 bases are a match to TRBD1. V lost 3 bases to trimming and J lost 8 bases; unmatched junction nucleotides: 4. CDR1 is SGHTA and CDR2 is FQGTGA in the germline V gene. The CDR3 length is 13 residues. CDR3 coding DNA: TGTGCCAGCAGCTTGGACAGGGGATTCGGCTACACCTTC. It codes for CASSLDRGFGYTF.

The V gene is TRBV30, the J gene TRBJ1-4; tentatively, D is TRBD1 (5 bases). Germline lookup yields CDR1 GTSNPN and CDR2 SVGIG (reference sequence). This CDR3 spans 14 amino acids. V lost 2 bases and J lost 0, with 7 bases in between. The CDR3 here is CAWSRGTTNEKLFF. The CDR3 bases are TGTGCCTGGAGTCGGGGGACAACTAATGAAAAACTGTTTTTT.